This record looks at one T cell receptor beta chain sequence and its context. The data derive from a study of cytomegalovirus exposure and HLA in healthy donors. The donors were part of the validation cohort, which consisted of some 120 subjects and was separate from the first cohort of under 750 subjects. The table came from immunoSEQ multiplex PCR; TCRdb's copy has only in-frame clones and leaves some out. This table holds 150,000 to 160,000 clones, 86% found once. The CDR3 contains 17 residues. Germline V CDR1 and CDR2: LGHNA, YSLEER. Trimming at V came to 5 bases and at J to 5 bases, leaving 15 bases not matched to a gene.

The sequencing input was PBMCs. The origin of this receptor is a man between 18 and 29 years old in good health and CMV-seropositive. The chain recombines TRBV4-3 with TRBJ2-1; 7 bases align to TRBD1. CDR3 DNA sequence: TGCGCCAGCAGCTCAGGGCCGACAGGGACGGACAACAATGAGCAGTTCTTC. Encoded protein: CASSSGPTGTDNNEQFF.